The 7 T cell receptor beta chains presented below share a single source sample, sequenced in a study of T cell responses to AZD1222 COVID-19 vaccine. The method was immunoSEQ multiplex PCR; TCRdb's version includes in-frame clones alone and lacks a portion of them. The sample shows roughly 200,000 clones, 90% to 95% of them seen only once. This material consisted of peripheral blood, taken 28 days after the second dose of the MenACWY control vaccine. The source of these receptors is an adult who received the MenACWY meningococcal vaccine as a control.

The chain recombines TRBV7-9 with TRBJ2-2; no reliable D call. The CDR3 runs 13 residues. CDR1 is SEHNR and CDR2 is FQNEAQ in the germline V gene (reference sequence). Deletions cut 0 bases from V and 6 bases from J, with 5 bases between. The CDR3 DNA reads TGTGCCAGCAGCTTAGCCTGGTCCGGGGAGCTGTTTTTT. Its translation: CASSLAWSGELFF.

CDR3 loop: CASDRENTEAFF. The CDR3 DNA is TGTGCCAGCGACAGGGAGAACACTGAAGCTTTCTTT. The chain couples TRBV12-3 or TRBV12-4 to TRBJ1-1; the match to TRBD1 covers 7 bases. The CDR3 loop spans 12 amino acids. Trimming took 8 bases from V and 1 from J; bases not matched to a gene: 1.

This chain uses TRBV12-3 or TRBV12-4 with TRBJ1-2, with 8 positions matching TRBD1. The V segment lost 3 bases and the J segment 8 bases; nucleotides outside the gene matches: 5. The CDR3 is 13 amino acids. The CDR3 loop is CASSFGRGQGYTF. CDR3 nucleotide sequence: TGTGCCAGCAGTTTTGGCAGGGGGCAAGGCTACACCTTC.

The V call is TRBV5-1, the J call TRBJ1-5; perhaps TRBD1 as D (5 bases). Germline loops: CDR1 SGHRS, CDR2 YFSETQ. V lost 7 bases to trimming and J lost 7 bases, with 15 bases between them. This CDR3 spans 13 amino acids. CDR3 DNA sequence: TGCGCCAGCCGCGCTGGGGGGGACCAGCCCCAGCATTTT. Its protein product is CASRAGGDQPQHF.

The chain joins TRBV24-1 to TRBJ1-5; possibly TRBD1 for D (6 bases). Per germline, CDR1 KGHDR and CDR2 SFDVKD. The CDR3 runs to 13 residues. V was trimmed by 4 bases and J by 9 bases, leaving 12 bases between them. CDR3 in DNA: TGTGCCACCAGTGAACAGAAGACAGGGCCCCAGCATTTT. It is translated as CATSEQKTGPQHF.

This chain links TRBV7-9 with TRBJ1-1; 8 bases are a match to TRBD1. The germline V gene has CDR1 SEHNR and CDR2 FQNEAQ (reference sequence). J was trimmed by 4 bases and V by 6 bases; bases with no gene match: 10. The CDR3 loop spans 15 amino acids. For the CDR3, the DNA is TGTGCCAGCAGAGTCACAGGGGGAAGAGGCACTGAAGCTTTCTTT. Amino acids: CASRVTGGRGTEAFF.

The V call is TRBV2, the J call TRBJ1-3; no definite D call. Germline CDR1 reads SNHLY; CDR2 reads FYNNEI. The V gene lost 4 bases and the J gene lost 4 bases, with 11 bases spanning the gap. The CDR3 has 14 residues. The CDR3 bases are TGTGCCAGCAGTGTGGGTCTGGGCGGAAACACCATATATTTT. It yields the protein CASSVGLGGNTIYF.